This T cell receptor beta chain was retrieved from a study of beta chain features in type 1 diabetes. Study-wide context: Sorted cells examined across all samples numbered around 100 million.

Study results and caveats: Moderate yet significant TCRB CDR3 shortening was seen in Type 1 diabetes patients in all four CD4+ subsets.

The sample holds a few counts of this clone. Its antigen is still unknown. The CDR3 length is 13 residues. From germline, CDR1 is GTSNPN and CDR2 SVGIG (reference sequence). V shed 2 bases and J shed 6 bases, with 11 bases lying between them. Sequencing targeted expressed TCRB transcripts, as all isolated RNA had been reverse transcribed. Sequencing used immunoSEQ multiplex PCR; TCRdb keeps in-frame clones, though not all of them. The sample lists 300,000 to 400,000 clones; approximately 13% were seen once. This sequence joins TRBV30 and TRBJ1-5; D gene unclear. The sample consisted of naive CD4+ T cells from blood. This receptor was taken from a woman aged 18-29 years with type 1 diabetes. The CDR3 bases are TGTGCCTGGAGTCCCTCGCGGGGTCAGCCCCAGCATTTT. It encodes CAWSPSRGQPQHF.